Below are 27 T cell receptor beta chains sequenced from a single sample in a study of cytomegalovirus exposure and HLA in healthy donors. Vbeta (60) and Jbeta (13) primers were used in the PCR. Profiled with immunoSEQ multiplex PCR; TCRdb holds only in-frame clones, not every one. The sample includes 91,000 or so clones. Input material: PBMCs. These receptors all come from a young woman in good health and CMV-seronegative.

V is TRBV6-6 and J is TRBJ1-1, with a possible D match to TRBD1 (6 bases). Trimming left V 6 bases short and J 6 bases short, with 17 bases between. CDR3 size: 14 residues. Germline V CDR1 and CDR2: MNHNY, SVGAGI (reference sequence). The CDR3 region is CASRTTGFGPEAFF. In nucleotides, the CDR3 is TGTGCCAGCAGAACCACAGGGTTTGGACCTGAAGCTTTCTTT.

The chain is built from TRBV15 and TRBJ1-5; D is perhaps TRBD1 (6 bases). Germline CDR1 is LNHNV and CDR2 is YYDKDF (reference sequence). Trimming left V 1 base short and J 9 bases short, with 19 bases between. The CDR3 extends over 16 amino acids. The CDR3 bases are TGTGCCACCAGCAGAGGTCGGACAGCGGAAGTAGGGCCCCAGCATTTT. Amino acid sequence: CATSRGRTAEVGPQHF. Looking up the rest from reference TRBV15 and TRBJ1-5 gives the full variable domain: DAMVIQNPRYQVTQFGKPVTLSCSQTLNHNVMYWYQQKSSQAPKLLFHYYDKDFNNEADTPDNFQSRRPNTSFCFLDIRSPGLGDTAMYLCATSRGRTAEVGPQHFGDGTRLSIL.

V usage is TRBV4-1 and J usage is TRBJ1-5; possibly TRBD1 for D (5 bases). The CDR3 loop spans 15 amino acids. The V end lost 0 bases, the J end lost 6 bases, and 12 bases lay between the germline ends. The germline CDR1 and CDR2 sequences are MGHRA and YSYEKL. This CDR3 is CASSQDLPGGQPQHF. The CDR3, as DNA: TGCGCCAGCAGCCAAGATCTACCGGGGGGTCAGCCCCAGCATTTT.

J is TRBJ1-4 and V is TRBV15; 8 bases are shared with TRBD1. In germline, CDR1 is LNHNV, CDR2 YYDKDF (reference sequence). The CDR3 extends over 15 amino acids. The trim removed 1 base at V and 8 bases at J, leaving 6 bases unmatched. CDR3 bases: TGTGCCACCAGCAGAGCGGGGACAGGAGGAGAAAAACTGTTTTTT. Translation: CATSRAGTGGEKLFF.

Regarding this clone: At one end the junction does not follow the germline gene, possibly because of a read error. The CDR3 region has the DNA TGTGCTAGCAGCTTACAGGACTCCTACGAGCAGTACTTC. Its protein product is CASSLQDSYEQYF. V usage is TRBV7-7 and J usage is TRBJ2-7, with TRBD1 as a possible D gene (5 bases). This CDR3 has 13 amino acids. Per the germline V gene, CDR1 is SSHAT and CDR2 is FNYEAQ (reference sequence).

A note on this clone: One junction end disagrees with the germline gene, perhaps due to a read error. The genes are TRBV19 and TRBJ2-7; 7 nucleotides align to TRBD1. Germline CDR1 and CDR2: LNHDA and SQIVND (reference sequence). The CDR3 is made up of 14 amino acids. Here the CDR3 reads CASSIGQGSYGQYF. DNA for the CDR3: TGTGCCAGTAGTATAGGACAGGGATCGTACGGGCAGTACTTC.

For the CDR3, the DNA is TGTGCCAGCACCGAGGCAGGACAGGGTTACGAGCAGTACTTC. This sequence encodes CASTEAGQGYEQYF. V usage is TRBV6-1 and J usage is TRBJ2-7, with TRBD1 matching 8 bases. The CDR3 runs to 14 residues. The ends lost 7 bases at V and 4 bases at J; junction bases unmatched: 9. Germline V gene data show CDR1 as MNHNS and CDR2 as SASEGT.

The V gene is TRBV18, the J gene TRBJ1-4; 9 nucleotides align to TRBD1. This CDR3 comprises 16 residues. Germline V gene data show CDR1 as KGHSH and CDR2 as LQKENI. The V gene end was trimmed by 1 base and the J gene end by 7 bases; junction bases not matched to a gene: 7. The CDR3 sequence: CASSPLSGQGPEKLFF. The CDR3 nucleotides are TGTGCCAGCTCACCACTATCGGGACAGGGACCTGAAAAACTGTTTTTT.

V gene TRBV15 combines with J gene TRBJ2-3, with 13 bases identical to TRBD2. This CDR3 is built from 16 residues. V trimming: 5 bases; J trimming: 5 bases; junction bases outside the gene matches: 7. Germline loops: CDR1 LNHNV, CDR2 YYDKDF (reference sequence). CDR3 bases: TGTGCCACCAGCTTGGGACTAGCGGGGTCACAAGATACGCAGTATTTT. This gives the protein CATSLGLAGSQDTQYF.

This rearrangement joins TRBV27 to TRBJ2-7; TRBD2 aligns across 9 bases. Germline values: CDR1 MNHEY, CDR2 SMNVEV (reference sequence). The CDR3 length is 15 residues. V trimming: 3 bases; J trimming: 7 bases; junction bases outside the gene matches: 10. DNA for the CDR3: TGTGCCAGCAGTTTCTCTAGCGGGATGGGGTGGGAGCAGTACTTC. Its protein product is CASSFSSGMGWEQYF.

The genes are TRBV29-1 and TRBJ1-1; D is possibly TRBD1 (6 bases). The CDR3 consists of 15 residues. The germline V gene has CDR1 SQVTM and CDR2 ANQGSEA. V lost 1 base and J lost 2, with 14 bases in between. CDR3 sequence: CSVEGAGGLNTEAFF. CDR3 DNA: TGCAGCGTTGAAGGTGCGGGGGGGCTAAACACTGAAGCTTTCTTT.

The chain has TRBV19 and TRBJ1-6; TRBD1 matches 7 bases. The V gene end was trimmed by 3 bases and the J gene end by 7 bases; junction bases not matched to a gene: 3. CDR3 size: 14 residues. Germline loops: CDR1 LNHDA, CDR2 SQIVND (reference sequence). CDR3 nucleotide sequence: TGTGCCAGTAGTATCCGGGACAGAAATTCACCCCTCCACTTT. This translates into CASSIRDRNSPLHF.

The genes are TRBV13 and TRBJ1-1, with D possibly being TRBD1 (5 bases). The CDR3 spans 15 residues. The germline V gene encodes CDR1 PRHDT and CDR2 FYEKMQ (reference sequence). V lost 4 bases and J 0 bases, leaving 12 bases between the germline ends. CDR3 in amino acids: CASSSPGIMNTEAFF. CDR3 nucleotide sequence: TGTGCCAGCAGCTCGCCAGGGATAATGAACACTGAAGCTTTCTTT.

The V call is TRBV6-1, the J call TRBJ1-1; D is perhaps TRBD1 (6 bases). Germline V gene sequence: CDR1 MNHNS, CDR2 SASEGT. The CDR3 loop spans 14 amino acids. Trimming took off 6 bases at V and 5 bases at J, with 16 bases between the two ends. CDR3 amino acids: CASSPSGEGTEAFF. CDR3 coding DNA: TGTGCCAGCAGCCCCTCAGGGGAGGGGACTGAAGCTTTCTTT.

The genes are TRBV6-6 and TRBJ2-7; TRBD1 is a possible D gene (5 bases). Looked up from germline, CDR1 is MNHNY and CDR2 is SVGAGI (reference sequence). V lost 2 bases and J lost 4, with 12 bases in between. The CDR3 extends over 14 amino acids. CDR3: CASSYGQGLYEQYF. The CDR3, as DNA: TGTGCCAGCAGTTACGGGCAGGGATTATACGAGCAGTACTTC.

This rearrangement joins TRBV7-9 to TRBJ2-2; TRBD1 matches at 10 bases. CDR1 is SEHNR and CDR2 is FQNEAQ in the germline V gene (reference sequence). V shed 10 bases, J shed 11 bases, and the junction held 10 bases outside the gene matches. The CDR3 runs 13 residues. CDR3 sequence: CATTRDRGLELFF. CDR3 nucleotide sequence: TGTGCCACCACCCGGGACAGGGGTCTTGAGCTGTTTTTT.

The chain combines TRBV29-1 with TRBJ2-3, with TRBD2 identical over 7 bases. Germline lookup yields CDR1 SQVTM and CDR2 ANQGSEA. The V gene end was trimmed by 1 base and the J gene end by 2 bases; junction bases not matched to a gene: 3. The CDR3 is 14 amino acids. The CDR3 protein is CSVEAGLLTDTQYF. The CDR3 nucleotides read TGCAGCGTTGAAGCGGGACTACTCACAGATACGCAGTATTTT.

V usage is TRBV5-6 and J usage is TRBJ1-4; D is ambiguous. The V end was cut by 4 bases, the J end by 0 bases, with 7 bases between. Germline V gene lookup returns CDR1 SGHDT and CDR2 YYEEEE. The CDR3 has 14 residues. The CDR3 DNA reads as TGTGCCAGCAGCAGACTCGCAACTAATGAAAAACTGTTTTTT. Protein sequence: CASSRLATNEKLFF.

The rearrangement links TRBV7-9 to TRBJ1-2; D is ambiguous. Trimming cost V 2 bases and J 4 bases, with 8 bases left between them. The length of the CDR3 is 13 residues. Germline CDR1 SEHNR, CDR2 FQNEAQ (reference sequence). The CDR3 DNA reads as TGTGCCAGCAGCTTAAACAGTGTCTATGGCTACACCTTC. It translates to CASSLNSVYGYTF.

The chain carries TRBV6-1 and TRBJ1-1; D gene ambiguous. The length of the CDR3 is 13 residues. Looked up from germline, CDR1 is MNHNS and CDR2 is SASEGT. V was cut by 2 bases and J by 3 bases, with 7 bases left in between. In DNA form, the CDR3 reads TGTGCCAGCAGTGAAATGGAGTACACTGAAGCTTTCTTT. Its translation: CASSEMEYTEAFF.

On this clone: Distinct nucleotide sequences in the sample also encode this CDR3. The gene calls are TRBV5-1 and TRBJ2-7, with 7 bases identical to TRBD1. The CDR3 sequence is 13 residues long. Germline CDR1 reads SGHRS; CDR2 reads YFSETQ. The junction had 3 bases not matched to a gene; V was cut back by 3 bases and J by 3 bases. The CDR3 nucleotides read TGCGCCAGCAGCTCCGGGGACAGCTACGAGCAGTACTTC. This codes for CASSSGDSYEQYF.

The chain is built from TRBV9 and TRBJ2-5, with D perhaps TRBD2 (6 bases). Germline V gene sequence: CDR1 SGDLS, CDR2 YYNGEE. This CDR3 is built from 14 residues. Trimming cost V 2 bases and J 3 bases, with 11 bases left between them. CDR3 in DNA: TGTGCCAGCAGCGTTACTAGCTCAGAAGAGACCCAGTACTTC. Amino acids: CASSVTSSEETQYF.

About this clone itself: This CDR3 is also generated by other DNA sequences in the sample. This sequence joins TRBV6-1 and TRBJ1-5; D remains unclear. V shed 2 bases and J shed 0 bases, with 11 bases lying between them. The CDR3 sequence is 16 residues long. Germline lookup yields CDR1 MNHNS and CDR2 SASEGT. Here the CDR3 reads CASSEQRRYSNQPQHF. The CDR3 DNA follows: TGTGCCAGCAGTGAACAGAGGAGATATAGCAATCAGCCCCAGCATTTT.

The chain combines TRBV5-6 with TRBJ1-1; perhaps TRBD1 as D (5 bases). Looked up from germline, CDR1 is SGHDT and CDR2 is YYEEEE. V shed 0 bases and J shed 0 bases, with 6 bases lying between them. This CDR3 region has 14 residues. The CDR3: CASSLGGVNTEAFF. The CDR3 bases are TGTGCCAGCAGCTTGGGGGGGGTGAACACTGAAGCTTTCTTT.

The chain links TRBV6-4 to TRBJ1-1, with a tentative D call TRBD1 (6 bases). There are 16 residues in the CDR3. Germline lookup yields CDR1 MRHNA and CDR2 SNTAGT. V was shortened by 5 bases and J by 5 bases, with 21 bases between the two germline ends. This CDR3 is CASSPSILGGETEAFF. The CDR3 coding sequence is TGTGCCAGCAGTCCGTCCATCCTAGGGGGGGAGACTGAAGCTTTCTTT.

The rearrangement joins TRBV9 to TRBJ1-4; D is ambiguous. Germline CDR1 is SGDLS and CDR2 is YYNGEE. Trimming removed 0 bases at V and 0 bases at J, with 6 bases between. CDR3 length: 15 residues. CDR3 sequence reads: CASSVGPATNEKLFF. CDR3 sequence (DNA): TGTGCCAGCAGCGTAGGCCCAGCAACTAATGAAAAACTGTTTTTT. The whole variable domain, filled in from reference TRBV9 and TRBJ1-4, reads DSGVTQTPKHLITATGQRVTLRCSPRSGDLSVYWYQQSLDQGLQFLIQYYNGEERAKGNILERFSAQQFPDLHSELNLSSLELGDSALYFCASSVGPATNEKLFFGSGTQLSVL.

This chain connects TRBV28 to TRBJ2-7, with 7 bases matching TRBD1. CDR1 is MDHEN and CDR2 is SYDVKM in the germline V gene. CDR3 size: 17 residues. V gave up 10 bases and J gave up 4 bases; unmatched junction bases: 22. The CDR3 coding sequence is TGTGCCAACCTTAAAAACCCGGACAGGCATGATATATACGAGCAGTACTTC. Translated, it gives CANLKNPDRHDIYEQYF.